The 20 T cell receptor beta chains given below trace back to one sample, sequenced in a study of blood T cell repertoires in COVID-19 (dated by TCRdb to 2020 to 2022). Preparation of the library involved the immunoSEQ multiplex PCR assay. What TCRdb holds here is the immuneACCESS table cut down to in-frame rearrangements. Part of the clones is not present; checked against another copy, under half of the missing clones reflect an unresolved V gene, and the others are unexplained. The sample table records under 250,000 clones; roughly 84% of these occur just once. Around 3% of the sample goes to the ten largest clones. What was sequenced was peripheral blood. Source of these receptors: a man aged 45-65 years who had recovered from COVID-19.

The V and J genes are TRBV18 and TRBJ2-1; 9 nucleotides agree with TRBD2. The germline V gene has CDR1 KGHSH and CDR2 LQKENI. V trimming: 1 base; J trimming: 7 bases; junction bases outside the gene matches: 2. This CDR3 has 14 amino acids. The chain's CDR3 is CASSPQTSGNEQFF. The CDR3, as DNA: TGTGCCAGCTCACCACAGACTAGCGGAAATGAGCAGTTCTTC.

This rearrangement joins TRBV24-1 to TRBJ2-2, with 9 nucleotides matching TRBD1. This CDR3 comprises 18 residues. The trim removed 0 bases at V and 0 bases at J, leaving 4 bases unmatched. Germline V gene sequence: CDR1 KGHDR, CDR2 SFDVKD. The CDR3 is CATSDLPGTGTNTGELFF. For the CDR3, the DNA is TGTGCCACCAGTGATTTGCCCGGGACAGGGACGAACACCGGGGAGCTGTTTTTT.

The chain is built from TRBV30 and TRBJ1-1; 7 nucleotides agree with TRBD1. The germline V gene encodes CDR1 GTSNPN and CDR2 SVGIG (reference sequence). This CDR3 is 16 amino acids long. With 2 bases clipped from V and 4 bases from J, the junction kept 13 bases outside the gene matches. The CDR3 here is CAWSKPSTGRGTEAFF. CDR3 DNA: TGTGCCTGGAGTAAACCGTCGACAGGGCGAGGCACTGAAGCTTTCTTT.

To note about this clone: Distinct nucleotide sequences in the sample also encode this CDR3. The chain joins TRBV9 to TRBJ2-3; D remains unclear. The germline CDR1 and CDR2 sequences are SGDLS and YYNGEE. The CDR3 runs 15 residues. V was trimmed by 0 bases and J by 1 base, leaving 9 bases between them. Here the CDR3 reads CASSVGASGTDTQYF. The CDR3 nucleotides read TGTGCCAGCAGCGTAGGAGCGAGCGGCACAGATACGCAGTATTTT.

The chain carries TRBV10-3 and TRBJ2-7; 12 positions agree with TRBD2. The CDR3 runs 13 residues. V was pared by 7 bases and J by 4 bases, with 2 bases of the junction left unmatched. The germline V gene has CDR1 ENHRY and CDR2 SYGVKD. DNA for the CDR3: TGTGCCATCAAGGGGACTAGCGGGTACGAGCAGTACTTC. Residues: CAIKGTSGYEQYF.

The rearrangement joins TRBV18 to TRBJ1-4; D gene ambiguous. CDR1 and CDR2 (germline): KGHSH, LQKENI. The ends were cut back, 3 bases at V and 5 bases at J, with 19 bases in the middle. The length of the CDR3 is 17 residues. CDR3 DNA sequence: TGTGCCAGCTCACCCCGGCAGTTGGGCCATAAAAATGAAAAACTGTTTTTT. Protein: CASSPRQLGHKNEKLFF.

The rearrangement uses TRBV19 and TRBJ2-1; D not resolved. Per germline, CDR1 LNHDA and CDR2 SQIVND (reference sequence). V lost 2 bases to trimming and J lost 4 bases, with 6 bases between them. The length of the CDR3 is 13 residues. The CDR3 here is CASSIQVYNEQFF. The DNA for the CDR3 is TGTGCCAGTAGTATACAGGTATACAATGAGCAGTTCTTC.

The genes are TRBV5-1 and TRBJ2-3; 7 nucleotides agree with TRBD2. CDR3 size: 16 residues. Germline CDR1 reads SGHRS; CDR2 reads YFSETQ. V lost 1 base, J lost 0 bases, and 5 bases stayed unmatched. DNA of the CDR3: TGCGCCAGCAGCTTGAAACAACTAGCGAGCACAGATACGCAGTATTTT. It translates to CASSLKQLASTDTQYF.

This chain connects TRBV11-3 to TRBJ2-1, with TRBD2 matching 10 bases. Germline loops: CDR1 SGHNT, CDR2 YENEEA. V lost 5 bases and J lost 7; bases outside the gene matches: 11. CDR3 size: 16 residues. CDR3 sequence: CASSPRAGGPGNEQFF. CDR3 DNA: TGTGCCAGCAGCCCAAGAGCGGGAGGGCCAGGGAATGAGCAGTTCTTC.

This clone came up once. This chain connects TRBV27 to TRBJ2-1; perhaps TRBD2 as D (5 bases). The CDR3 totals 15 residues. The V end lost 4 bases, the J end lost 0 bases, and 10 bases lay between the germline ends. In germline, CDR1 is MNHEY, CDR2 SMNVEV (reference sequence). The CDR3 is CASSSEGNSYNEQFF. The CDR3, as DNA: TGTGCCAGCAGTTCAGAGGGAAACTCCTACAATGAGCAGTTCTTC.

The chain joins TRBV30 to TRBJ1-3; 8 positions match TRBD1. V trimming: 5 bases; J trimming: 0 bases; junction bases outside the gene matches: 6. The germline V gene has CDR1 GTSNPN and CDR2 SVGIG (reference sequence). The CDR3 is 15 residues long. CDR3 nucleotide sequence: TGTGCCTGGTCCCGGGACAGGAGCTCTGGAAACACCATATATTTT. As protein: CAWSRDRSSGNTIYF.

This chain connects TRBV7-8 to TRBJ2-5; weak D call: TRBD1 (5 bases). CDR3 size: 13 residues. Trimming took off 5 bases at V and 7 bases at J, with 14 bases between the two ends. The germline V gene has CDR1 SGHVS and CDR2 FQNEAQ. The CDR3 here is CASSHDSLRTQYF. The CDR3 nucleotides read TGTGCCAGCAGCCATGACAGCCTACGGACCCAGTACTTC.

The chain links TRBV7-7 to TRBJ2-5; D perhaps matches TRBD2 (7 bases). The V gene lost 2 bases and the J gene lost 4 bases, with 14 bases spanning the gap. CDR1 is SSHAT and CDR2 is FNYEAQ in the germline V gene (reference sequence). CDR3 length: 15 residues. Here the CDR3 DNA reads TGTGCCAGCAGCTTATCCGGGGGGCGAGGAGAGACCCAGTACTTC. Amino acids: CASSLSGGRGETQYF.

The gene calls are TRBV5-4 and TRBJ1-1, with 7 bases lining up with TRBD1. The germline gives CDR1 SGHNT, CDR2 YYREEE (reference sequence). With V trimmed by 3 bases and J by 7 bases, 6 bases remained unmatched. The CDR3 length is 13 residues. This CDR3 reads CASSYYRGGEAFF. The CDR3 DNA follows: TGTGCCAGCAGCTATTACAGGGGTGGTGAAGCTTTCTTT.

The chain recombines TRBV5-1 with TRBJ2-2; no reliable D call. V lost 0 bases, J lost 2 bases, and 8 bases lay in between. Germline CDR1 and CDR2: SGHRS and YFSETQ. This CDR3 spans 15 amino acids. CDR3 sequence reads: CASSLVAGNTGELFF. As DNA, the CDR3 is TGCGCCAGCAGCTTGGTTGCAGGAAACACCGGGGAGCTGTTTTTT.

The CDR3 loop reads CASSSRTDTQYF. The CDR3 region has the DNA TGTGCCAGCAGCTCCCGGACAGATACGCAGTATTTT. V and J are TRBV9 and TRBJ2-3; no clear D gene. Germline CDR1 and CDR2: SGDLS and YYNGEE. This CDR3 is 12 amino acids long. Between the trimmed V and J ends, which lost 4 bases and 3 bases, there was a span of 6 bases.

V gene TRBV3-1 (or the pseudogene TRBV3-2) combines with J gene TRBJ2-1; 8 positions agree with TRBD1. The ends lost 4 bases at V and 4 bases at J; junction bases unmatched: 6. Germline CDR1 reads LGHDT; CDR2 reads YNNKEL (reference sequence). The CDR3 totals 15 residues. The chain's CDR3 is CASSLGQGGYNEQFF. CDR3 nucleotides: TGTGCCAGCAGCCTCGGACAGGGCGGGTACAATGAGCAGTTCTTC.

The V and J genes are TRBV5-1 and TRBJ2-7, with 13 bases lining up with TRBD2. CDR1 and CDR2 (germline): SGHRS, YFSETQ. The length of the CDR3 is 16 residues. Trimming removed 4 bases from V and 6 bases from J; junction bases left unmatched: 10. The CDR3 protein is CASSKKLAGGPGEQYF. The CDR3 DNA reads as TGCGCCAGCAGCAAGAAACTAGCGGGAGGGCCGGGCGAGCAGTACTTC.

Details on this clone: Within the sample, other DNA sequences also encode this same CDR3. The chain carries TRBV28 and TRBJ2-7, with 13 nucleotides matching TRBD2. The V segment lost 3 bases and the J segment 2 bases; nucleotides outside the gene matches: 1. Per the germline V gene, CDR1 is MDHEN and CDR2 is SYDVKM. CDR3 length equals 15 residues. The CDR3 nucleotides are TGTGCCAGCAGTTTGGGGACTAGCGGGACCTACGAGCAGTACTTC. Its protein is CASSLGTSGTYEQYF.

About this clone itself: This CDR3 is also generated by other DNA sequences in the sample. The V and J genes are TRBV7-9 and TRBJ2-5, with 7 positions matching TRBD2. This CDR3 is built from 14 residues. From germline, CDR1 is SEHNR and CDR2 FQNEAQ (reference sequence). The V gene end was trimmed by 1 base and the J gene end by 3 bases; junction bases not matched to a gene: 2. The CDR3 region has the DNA TGTGCCAGCAGCTTAGGGCTAGCGGAAGAGACCCAGTACTTC. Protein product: CASSLGLAEETQYF. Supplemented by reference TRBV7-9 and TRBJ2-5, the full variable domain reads DTGVSQNPRHKITKRGQNVTFRCDPISEHNRLYWYRQTLGQGPEFLTYFQNEAQLEKSRLLSDRFSAERPKGSFSTLEIQRTEQGDSAMYLCASSLGLAEETQYFGPGTRLLVL.